The 20 T cell receptor beta chains listed next were all sequenced from one sample in a study of T cell responses to AZD1222 COVID-19 vaccine. Data came from immunoSEQ multiplex PCR; TCRdb stores just in-frame clones and leaves some out. The sample contains about 130,000 clones, about 90% of which appear only once. The source was peripheral blood, collected on day 0 of MenACWY control vaccination. These receptors were taken from an adult in good health.

The rearrangement uses TRBV28 and TRBJ2-7, with D hard to call. Germline CDR1 MDHEN, CDR2 SYDVKM. Trimming took off 4 bases at V and 3 bases at J, with 4 bases between the two ends. The CDR3 has 11 amino acids. The CDR3 protein is CASSSFYEQYF. In DNA form, the CDR3 reads TGTGCCAGCAGTTCGTTCTACGAGCAGTACTTC.

The chain recombines TRBV7-8 with TRBJ1-1; tentatively, D is TRBD1 (5 bases). Between the trimmed V and J ends, which lost 5 bases and 1 base, there was a span of 20 bases. Germline V gives CDR1 SGHVS, CDR2 FQNEAQ. This CDR3 region has 17 residues. Here the CDR3 DNA reads TGTGCCAGCAGCCTCGACAGTAGGACCGGGAGGAACACTGAAGCTTTCTTT. Its translation is CASSLDSRTGRNTEAFF.

CDR3 region: CASKPGQGPYEQYF. CDR3 DNA: TGTGCCAGTAAACCGGGACAGGGCCCCTACGAGCAGTACTTC. V gene TRBV19 combines with J gene TRBJ2-7; 9 nucleotides align to TRBD1. Germline CDR1 reads LNHDA; CDR2 reads SQIVND (reference sequence). There are 14 residues in the CDR3. After removal of 7 bases from V and 2 bases from J, the junction contained 6 bases not matched to a gene. Combining the CDR3 with reference TRBV19 and TRBJ2-7 gives the whole variable domain DGGITQSPKYLFRKEGQNVTLSCEQNLNHDAMYWYRQDPGQGLRLIYYSQIVNDFQKGDIAEGYSVSREKKESFPLTVTSAQKNPTAFYLCASKPGQGPYEQYFGPGTRLTVT.

J is TRBJ1-1 and V is TRBV7-9; perhaps TRBD1 as D (6 bases). Germline lookup yields CDR1 SEHNR and CDR2 FQNEAQ (reference sequence). V was shortened by 1 base and J by 10 bases, with 13 bases between the two germline ends. This CDR3 spans 13 amino acids. The CDR3 DNA follows: TGTGCCAGCAGCTTAGTACGGGGGGCTGGAGCTTTCTTT. Translated: CASSLVRGAGAFF.

This chain joins TRBV2 and TRBJ2-2; 8 positions match TRBD2. V gave up 4 bases and J gave up 6 bases; unmatched junction bases: 10. This CDR3 comprises 16 residues. CDR1 is SNHLY, CDR2 FYNNEI, per germline. CDR3 residues: CASSVFREGLSGELFF. CDR3 sequence (DNA): TGTGCCAGCAGTGTTTTTCGGGAGGGCCTATCCGGGGAGCTGTTTTTT.

The V call is TRBV5-4, the J call TRBJ2-5, with D perhaps matching TRBD2 (5 bases). V was clipped by 4 bases and J by 0 bases, with 10 bases between them. This CDR3 spans 14 amino acids. Germline V gene sequence: CDR1 SGHNT, CDR2 YYREEE (reference sequence). The CDR3 region is CASSHADYQETQYF. The CDR3 DNA reads as TGTGCCAGCAGCCACGCGGACTACCAAGAGACCCAGTACTTC.

The chain combines TRBV7-3 with TRBJ2-6; 7 nucleotides match TRBD1. J was trimmed by 2 bases and V by 4 bases; bases with no gene match: 5. Per germline, CDR1 SGHTA and CDR2 FQGTGA. The length of the CDR3 is 16 residues. CDR3 sequence: CASSSLGTAGANVLTF. The CDR3 DNA is TGTGCCAGCAGCTCCCTCGGGACAGCTGGGGCCAACGTCCTGACTTTC.

This clone was seen a single time. The V gene is TRBV15, the J gene TRBJ2-2; TRBD2 agrees at 15 bases. The CDR3 is 18 residues long. Germline V gene sequence: CDR1 LNHNV, CDR2 YYDKDF (reference sequence). The V and J ends lost 4 bases and 5 bases, in that order; junction bases with no gene match: 8. DNA for the CDR3: TGTGCCACCAGCATCAGGACTAGCGGGAGGGCCTTTACCGGGGAGCTGTTTTTT. Residues: CATSIRTSGRAFTGELFF.

The chain joins TRBV5-4 to TRBJ2-2, with TRBD1 identical over 9 bases. This CDR3 comprises 17 residues. V dropped 1 base and J dropped 0; count of bases not matched to a gene: 4. Germline V gene sequence: CDR1 SGHNT, CDR2 YYREEE (reference sequence). CDR3 protein: CASSLRGQGSNTGELFF. CDR3 in DNA: TGTGCCAGCAGCTTGCGTGGACAGGGGTCGAACACCGGGGAGCTGTTTTTT. Based on the CDR3 plus reference TRBV5-4 and TRBJ2-2, the full variable domain is ETGVTQSPTHLIKTRGQQVTLRCSSQSGHNTVSWYQQALGQGPQFIFQYYREEENGRGNFPPRFSGLQFPNYSSELNVNALELDDSALYLCASSLRGQGSNTGELFFGEGSRLTVL.

The chain recombines TRBV7-6 with TRBJ1-5, with D uncertain. Trimming took 1 base from V and 6 from J, leaving 10 bases between them. Germline loops: CDR1 SGHVS, CDR2 FNYEAQ. The CDR3 runs 14 residues. CDR3 DNA sequence: TGTGCCAGCAGCTTAGAGGGAGGGAGTCAGCCCCAGCATTTT. This gives the protein CASSLEGGSQPQHF.

V gene TRBV19 combines with J gene TRBJ2-7; D gene unclear. Germline V gene sequence: CDR1 LNHDA, CDR2 SQIVND (reference sequence). Trimming took off 11 bases at V and 0 bases at J, with 8 bases between the two ends. CDR3 length: 11 residues. CDR3 sequence reads: CACTNSYEQYF. Here the CDR3 DNA reads TGTGCCTGCACTAACTCCTACGAGCAGTACTTC.

This clone has a single count. The CDR3 coding sequence is TGTGCCAGCCTCAACCGGGGCGGACCCTACGAGCAGTACTTC. It codes for CASLNRGGPYEQYF. The V and J genes are TRBV7-8 and TRBJ2-7; D is possibly TRBD1 or TRBD2 (5 bases each). There are 14 residues in the CDR3. Trimming stripped 8 bases from V and 2 bases from J, with 16 bases between. Per germline, CDR1 SGHVS and CDR2 FQNEAQ.

This clone occurred once. This rearrangement joins TRBV7-9 to TRBJ2-3; a possible D gene is TRBD2 (5 bases). Trimming removed 1 base from V and 3 bases from J, with 8 bases in between. The CDR3 is made up of 14 amino acids. In germline, CDR1 is SEHNR, CDR2 FQNEAQ (reference sequence). The DNA for the CDR3 is TGTGCCAGCAGCTTAGGTAGCGCGACAGATACGCAGTATTTT. Encoded protein: CASSLGSATDTQYF.

V is TRBV7-6 and J is TRBJ1-1; D is undetermined. Germline V CDR1 and CDR2: SGHVS, FNYEAQ. The CDR3 has 11 residues. V gave up 5 bases and J gave up 6 bases, with 7 bases separating them. This chain's CDR3 is CASSGEAEAFF. Here the CDR3 DNA reads TGTGCCAGCAGCGGGGAAGCTGAAGCTTTCTTT.

This chain connects TRBV5-6 to TRBJ1-2; 8 bases are shared with TRBD1. Germline V gene sequence: CDR1 SGHDT, CDR2 YYEEEE. V was clipped by 3 bases and J by 2 bases; unmatched bases: 3. The CDR3 covers 14 residues. This CDR3 reads CASSSGQGNYGYTF. DNA for the CDR3: TGTGCCAGCAGCTCTGGACAGGGAAACTATGGCTACACCTTC.

The rearrangement links TRBV7-9 to TRBJ1-1, with a weak D call TRBD1 (6 bases). The V gene's germline CDR1 is SEHNR and CDR2 FQNEAQ (reference sequence). V gave up 7 bases and J gave up 4 bases, with 22 bases separating them. This CDR3 spans 16 amino acids. The CDR3 region has the DNA TGTGCCAGCAATAACTATCCCCGGGGGGGCGGCACTGAAGCTTTCTTT. Amino acid sequence: CASNNYPRGGGTEAFF.

This chain connects TRBV13 to TRBJ2-3; 10 bases are a match to TRBD2. V was clipped by 4 bases and J by 6 bases; unmatched bases: 13. Germline V gene sequence: CDR1 PRHDT, CDR2 FYEKMQ (reference sequence). The CDR3 runs to 17 residues. As DNA, the CDR3 is TGTGCCAGCAGCTCCAGATCTAGCGGGAGTTTTATGGATACGCAGTATTTT. Its protein product is CASSSRSSGSFMDTQYF. The complete variable domain, with remaining parts taken from reference TRBV13 and TRBJ2-3, reads AAGVIQSPRHLIKEKRETATLKCYPIPRHDTVYWYQQGPGQDPQFLISFYEKMQSDKGSIPDRFSAQQFSDYHSELNMSSLELGDSALYFCASSSRSSGSFMDTQYFGPGTRLTVL.

The chain employs TRBV27 and TRBJ1-4, with TRBD1 matching over 9 bases. V lost 8 bases, J lost 8 bases, and 9 bases stayed unmatched. This CDR3 is built from 14 residues. The germline CDR1 and CDR2 sequences are MNHEY and SMNVEV (reference sequence). The CDR3 region is CASSRTGEGEKLFF. The CDR3 region has the DNA TGTGCCAGCTCCCGGACAGGGGAAGGCGAAAAACTGTTTTTT.

The chain links TRBV7-9 to TRBJ1-2, with unresolved D. This CDR3 region has 12 residues. V was clipped by 2 bases and J by 3 bases, with 4 bases between them. Germline CDR1 is SEHNR and CDR2 is FQNEAQ (reference sequence). The CDR3 loop reads CASSLRDYGYTF. The CDR3 DNA reads TGTGCCAGCAGCTTAAGGGACTATGGCTACACCTTC.

DNA of the CDR3: TGTGCCAGCAGTTTAGAGGGGCTTAACTATGGCTACACCTTC. Translation: CASSLEGLNYGYTF. The chain uses TRBV28 and TRBJ1-2; a possible D gene is TRBD1 (5 bases). The CDR3 is made up of 14 amino acids. V lost 2 bases and J 1 base, leaving 8 bases between the germline ends. CDR1 is MDHEN, CDR2 SYDVKM, per germline.